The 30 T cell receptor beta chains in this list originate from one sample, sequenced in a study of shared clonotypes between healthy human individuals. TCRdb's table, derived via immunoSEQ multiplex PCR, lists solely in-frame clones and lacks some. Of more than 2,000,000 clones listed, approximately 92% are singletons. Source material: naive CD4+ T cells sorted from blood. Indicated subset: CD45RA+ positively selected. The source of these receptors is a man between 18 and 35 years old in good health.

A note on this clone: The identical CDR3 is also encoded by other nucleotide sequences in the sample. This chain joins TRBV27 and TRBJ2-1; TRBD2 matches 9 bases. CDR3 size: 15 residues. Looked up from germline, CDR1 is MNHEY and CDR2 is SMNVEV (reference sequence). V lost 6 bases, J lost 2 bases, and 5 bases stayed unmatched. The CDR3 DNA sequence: TGTGCCAGCAGCCTGCTAGCGGGACCCTACAATGAGCAGTTCTTC. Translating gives CASSLLAGPYNEQFF.

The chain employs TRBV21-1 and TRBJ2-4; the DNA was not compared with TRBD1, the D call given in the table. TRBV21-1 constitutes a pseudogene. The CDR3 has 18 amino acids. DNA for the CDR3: TGTGCCAGCAGCAAAAGGGGAAGAGGGACACTAGCCAAAAACATTCAGTACTTC. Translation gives CASSKRGRGTLAKNIQYF.

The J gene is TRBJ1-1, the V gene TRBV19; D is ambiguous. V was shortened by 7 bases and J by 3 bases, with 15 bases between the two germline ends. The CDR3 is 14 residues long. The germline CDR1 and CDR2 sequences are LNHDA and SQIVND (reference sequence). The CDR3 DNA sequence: TGTGCCAGTACCGTACCGCGCGGCCACACTGAAGCTTTCTTT. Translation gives CASTVPRGHTEAFF.

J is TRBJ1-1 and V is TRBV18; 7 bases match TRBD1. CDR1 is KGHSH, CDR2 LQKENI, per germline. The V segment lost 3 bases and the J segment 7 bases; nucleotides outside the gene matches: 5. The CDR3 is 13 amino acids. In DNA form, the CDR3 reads TGTGCCAGCTCACCTAACAGGGGTTTTGAAGCTTTCTTT. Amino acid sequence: CASSPNRGFEAFF.

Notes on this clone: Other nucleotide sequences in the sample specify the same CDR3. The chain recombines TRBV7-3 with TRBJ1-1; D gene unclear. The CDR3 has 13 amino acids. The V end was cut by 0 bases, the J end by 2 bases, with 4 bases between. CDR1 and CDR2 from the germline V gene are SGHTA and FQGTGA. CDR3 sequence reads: CASSLTGNTEAFF. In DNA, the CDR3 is TGTGCCAGCAGCTTAACGGGTAACACTGAAGCTTTCTTT.

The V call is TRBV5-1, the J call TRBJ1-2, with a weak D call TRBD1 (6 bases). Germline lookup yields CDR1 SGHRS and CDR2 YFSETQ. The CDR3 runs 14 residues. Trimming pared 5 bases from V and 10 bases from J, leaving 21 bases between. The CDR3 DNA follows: TGCGCCAGCAGATCTAGCGGTCACAGGGAGTACTACACCTTC. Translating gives CASRSSGHREYYTF.

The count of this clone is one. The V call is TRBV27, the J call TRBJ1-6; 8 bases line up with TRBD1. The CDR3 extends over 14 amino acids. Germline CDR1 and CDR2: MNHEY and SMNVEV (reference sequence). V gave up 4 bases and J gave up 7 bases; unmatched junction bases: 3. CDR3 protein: CASSWGQANSPLHF. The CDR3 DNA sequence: TGTGCCAGCAGTTGGGGACAGGCAAATTCACCCCTCCACTTT.

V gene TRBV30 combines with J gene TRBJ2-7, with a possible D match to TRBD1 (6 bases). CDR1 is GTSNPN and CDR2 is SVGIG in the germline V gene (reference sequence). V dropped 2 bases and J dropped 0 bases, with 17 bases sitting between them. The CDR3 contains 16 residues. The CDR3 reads CAWSTPSRDISYEQYF. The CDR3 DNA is TGTGCCTGGAGTACCCCTTCCCGGGACATCTCCTACGAGCAGTACTTC.

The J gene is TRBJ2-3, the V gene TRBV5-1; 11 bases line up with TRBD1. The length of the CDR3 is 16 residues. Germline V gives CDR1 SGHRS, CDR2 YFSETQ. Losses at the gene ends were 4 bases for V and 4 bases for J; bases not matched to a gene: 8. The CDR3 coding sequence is TGCGCCAGCAGCGTATCCGGGACAGGGGGTCCAGATACGCAGTATTTT. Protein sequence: CASSVSGTGGPDTQYF.

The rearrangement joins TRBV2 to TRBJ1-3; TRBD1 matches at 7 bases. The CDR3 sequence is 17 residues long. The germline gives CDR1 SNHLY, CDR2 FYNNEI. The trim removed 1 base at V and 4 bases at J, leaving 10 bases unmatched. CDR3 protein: CASSEVNRQGTGNTIYF. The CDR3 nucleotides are TGTGCCAGCAGTGAAGTTAATCGACAGGGAACGGGAAACACCATATATTTT.

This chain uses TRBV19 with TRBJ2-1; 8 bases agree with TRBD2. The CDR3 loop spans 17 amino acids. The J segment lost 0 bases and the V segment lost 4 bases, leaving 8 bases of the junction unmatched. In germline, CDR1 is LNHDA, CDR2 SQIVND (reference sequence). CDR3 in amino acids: CASSTHSGTSSYNEQFF. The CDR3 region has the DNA TGTGCCAGTAGTACCCATAGCGGGACGTCCTCCTACAATGAGCAGTTCTTC. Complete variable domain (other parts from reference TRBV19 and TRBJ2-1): DGGITQSPKYLFRKEGQNVTLSCEQNLNHDAMYWYRQDPGQGLRLIYYSQIVNDFQKGDIAEGYSVSREKKESFPLTVTSAQKNPTAFYLCASSTHSGTSSYNEQFFGPGTRLTVL.

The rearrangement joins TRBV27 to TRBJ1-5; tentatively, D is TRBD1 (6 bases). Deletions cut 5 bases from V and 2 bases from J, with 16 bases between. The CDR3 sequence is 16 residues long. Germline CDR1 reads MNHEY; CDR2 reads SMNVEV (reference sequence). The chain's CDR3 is CASSPKQGEGNQPQHF. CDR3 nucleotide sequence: TGTGCCAGCAGTCCAAAACAGGGCGAGGGCAATCAGCCCCAGCATTTT.

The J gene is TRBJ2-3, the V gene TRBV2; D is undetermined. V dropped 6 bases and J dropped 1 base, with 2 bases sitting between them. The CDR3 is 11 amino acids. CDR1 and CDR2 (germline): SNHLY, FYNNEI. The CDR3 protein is CASRGTDTQYF. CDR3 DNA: TGTGCCAGCAGGGGCACAGATACGCAGTATTTT.

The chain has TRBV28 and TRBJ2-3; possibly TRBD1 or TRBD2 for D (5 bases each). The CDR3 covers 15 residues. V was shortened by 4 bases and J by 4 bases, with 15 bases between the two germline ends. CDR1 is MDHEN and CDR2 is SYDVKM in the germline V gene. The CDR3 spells CASSWQGRGADTQYF. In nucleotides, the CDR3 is TGTGCCAGCAGTTGGCAGGGACGGGGCGCAGATACGCAGTATTTT.

CDR3 nucleotide sequence: TGTGCCAGCAGCGTGGGATCAAGTGGTAGTGGGGAGACCCAGTACTTC. Protein: CASSVGSSGSGETQYF. The chain uses TRBV9 and TRBJ2-5; D unresolved. The CDR3 consists of 16 residues. Trimming cost V 2 bases and J 5 bases, with 19 bases left between them. The germline V gene encodes CDR1 SGDLS and CDR2 YYNGEE.

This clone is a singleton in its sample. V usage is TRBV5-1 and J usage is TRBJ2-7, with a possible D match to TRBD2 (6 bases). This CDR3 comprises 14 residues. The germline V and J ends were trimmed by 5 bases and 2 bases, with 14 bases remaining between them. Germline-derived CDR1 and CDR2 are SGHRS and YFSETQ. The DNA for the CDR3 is TGCGCCAGCAGAGACGGGACGGGAGCCTACGAGCAGTACTTC. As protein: CASRDGTGAYEQYF.

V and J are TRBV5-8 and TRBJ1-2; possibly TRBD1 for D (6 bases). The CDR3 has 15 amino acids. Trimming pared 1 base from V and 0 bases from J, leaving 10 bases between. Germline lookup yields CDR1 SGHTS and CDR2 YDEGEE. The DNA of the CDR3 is TGTGCCAGCAGCTTGAGGGGGGCCCCTAACTATGGCTACACCTTC. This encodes CASSLRGAPNYGYTF.

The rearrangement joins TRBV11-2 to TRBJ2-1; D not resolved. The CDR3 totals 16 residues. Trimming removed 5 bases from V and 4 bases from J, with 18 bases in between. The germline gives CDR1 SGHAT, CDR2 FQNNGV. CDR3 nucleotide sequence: TGTGCCAGCAGCCTCCTGGTGTCAGGATCTTACAATGAGCAGTTCTTC. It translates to CASSLLVSGSYNEQFF.

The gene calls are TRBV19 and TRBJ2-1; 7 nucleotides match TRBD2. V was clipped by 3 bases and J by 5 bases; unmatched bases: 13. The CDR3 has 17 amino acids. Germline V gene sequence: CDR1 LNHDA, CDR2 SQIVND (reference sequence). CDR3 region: CASSIFLASGKNNEQFF. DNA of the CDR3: TGTGCCAGTAGTATTTTTCTGGCTAGCGGTAAAAACAATGAGCAGTTCTTC. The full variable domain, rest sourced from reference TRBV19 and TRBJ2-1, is DGGITQSPKYLFRKEGQNVTLSCEQNLNHDAMYWYRQDPGQGLRLIYYSQIVNDFQKGDIAEGYSVSREKKESFPLTVTSAQKNPTAFYLCASSIFLASGKNNEQFFGPGTRLTVL.

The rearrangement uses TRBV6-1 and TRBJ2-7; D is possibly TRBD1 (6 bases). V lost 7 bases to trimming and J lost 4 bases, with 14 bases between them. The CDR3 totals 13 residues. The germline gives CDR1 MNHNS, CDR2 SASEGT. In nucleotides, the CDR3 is TGTGCCAGCAACCCGGGACACAGTTACGAGCAGTACTTC. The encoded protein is CASNPGHSYEQYF.

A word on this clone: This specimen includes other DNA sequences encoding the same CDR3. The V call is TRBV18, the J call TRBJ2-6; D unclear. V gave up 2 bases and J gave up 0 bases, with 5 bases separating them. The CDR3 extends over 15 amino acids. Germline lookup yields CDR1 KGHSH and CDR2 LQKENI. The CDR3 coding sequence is TGTGCCAGCTCACCAGGCGCCTCTGGGGCCAACGTCCTGACTTTC. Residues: CASSPGASGANVLTF.

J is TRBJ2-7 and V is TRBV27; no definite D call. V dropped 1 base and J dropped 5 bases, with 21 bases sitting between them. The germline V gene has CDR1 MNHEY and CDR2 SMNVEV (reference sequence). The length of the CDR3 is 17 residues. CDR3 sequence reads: CASSLFPDASGPNEQYF. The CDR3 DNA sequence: TGTGCCAGCAGTTTATTCCCGGATGCGTCCGGCCCCAACGAGCAGTACTTC.

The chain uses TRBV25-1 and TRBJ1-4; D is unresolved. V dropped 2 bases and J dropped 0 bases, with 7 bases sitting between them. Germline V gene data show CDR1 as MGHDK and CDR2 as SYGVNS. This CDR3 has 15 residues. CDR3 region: CASSENWATNEKLFF. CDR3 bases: TGTGCCAGCAGTGAAAATTGGGCAACTAATGAAAAACTGTTTTTT.

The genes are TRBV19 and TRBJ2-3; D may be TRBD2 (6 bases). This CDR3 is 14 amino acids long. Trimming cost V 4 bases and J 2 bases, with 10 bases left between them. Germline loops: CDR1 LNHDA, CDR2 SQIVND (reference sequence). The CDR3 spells CASSKGLDTDTQYF. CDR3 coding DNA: TGTGCCAGTAGTAAGGGACTGGACACAGATACGCAGTATTTT.

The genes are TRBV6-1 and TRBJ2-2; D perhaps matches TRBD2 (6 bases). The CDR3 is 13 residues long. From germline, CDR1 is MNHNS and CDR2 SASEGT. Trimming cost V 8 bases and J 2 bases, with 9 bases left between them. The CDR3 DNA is TGTGCCAGCCGGCGGGAAAACACCGGGGAGCTGTTTTTT. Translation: CASRRENTGELFF.

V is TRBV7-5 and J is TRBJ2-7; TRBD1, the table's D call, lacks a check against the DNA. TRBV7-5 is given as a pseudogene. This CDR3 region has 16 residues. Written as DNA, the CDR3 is TGTGCCAGAAGCTTAGTACCCGGGACAGCCGTCTACGAGCAGTACTTC. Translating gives CARSLVPGTAVYEQYF.

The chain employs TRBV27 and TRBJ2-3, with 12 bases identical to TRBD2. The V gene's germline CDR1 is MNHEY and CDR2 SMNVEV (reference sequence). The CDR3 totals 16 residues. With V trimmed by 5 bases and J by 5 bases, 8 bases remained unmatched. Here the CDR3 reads CASSPRLAGVIDTQYF. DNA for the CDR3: TGTGCCAGCAGTCCACGACTAGCGGGGGTAATAGATACGCAGTATTTT.

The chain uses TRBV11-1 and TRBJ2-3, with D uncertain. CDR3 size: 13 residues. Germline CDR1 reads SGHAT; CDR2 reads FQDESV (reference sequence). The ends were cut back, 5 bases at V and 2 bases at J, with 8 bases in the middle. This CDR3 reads CASSGRFTDTQYF. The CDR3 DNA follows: TGTGCCAGCAGCGGCAGGTTCACAGATACGCAGTATTTT.

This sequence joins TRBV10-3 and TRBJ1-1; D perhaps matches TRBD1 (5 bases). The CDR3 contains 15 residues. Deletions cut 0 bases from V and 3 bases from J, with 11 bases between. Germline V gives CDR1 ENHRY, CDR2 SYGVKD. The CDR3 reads CAISESWGGDTEAFF. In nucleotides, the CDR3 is TGTGCCATCAGTGAGTCGTGGGGGGGGGACACTGAAGCTTTCTTT.

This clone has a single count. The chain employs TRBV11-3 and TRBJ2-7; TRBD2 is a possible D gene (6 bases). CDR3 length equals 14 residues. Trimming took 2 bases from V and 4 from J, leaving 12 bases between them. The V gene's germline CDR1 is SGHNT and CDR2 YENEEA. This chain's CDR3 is CASSLNGAGYEQYF. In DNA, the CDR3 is TGTGCCAGCAGCTTAAACGGGGCGGGGTACGAGCAGTACTTC.